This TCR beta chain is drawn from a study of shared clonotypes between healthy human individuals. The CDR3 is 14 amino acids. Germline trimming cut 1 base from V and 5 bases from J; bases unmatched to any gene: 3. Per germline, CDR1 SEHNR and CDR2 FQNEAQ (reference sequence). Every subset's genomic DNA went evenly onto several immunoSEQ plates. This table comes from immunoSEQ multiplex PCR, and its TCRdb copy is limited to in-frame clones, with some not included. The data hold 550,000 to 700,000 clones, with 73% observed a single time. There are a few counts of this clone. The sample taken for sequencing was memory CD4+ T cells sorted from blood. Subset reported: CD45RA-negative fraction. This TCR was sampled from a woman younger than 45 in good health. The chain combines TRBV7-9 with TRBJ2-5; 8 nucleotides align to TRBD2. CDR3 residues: CASSLGGGRETQYF. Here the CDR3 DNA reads TGTGCCAGCAGCTTAGGCGGGGGGAGGGAGACCCAGTACTTC. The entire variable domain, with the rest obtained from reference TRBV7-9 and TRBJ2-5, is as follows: DTGVSQNPRHKITKRGQNVTFRCDPISEHNRLYWYRQTLGQGPEFLTYFQNEAQLEKSRLLSDRFSAERPKGSFSTLEIQRTEQGDSAMYLCASSLGGGRETQYFGPGTRLLVL.